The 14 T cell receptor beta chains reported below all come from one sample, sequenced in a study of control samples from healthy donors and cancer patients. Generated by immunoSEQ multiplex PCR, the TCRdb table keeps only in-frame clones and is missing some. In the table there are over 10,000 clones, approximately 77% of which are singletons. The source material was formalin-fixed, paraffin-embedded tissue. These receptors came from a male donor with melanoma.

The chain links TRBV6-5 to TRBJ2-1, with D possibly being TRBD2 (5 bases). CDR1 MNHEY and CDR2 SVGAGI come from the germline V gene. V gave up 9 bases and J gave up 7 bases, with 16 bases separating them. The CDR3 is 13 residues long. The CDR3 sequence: CASFWARRNEQFF. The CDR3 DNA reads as TGTGCCAGTTTCTGGGCCCGGAGGAATGAGCAGTTCTTC.

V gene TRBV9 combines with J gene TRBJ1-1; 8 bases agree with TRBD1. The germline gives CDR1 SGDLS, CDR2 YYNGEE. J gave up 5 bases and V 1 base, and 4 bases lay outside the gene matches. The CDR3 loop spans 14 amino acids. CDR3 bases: TGTGCCAGCAGCGTACAGGGGGCGGGAACTGAAGCTTTCTTT. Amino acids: CASSVQGAGTEAFF.

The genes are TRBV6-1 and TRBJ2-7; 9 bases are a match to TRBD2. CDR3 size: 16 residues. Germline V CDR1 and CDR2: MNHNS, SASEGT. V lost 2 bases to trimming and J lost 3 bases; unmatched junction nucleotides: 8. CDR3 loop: CASSEQERGVFYEQYF. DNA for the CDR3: TGTGCCAGCAGTGAACAGGAGCGGGGGGTCTTCTACGAGCAGTACTTC.

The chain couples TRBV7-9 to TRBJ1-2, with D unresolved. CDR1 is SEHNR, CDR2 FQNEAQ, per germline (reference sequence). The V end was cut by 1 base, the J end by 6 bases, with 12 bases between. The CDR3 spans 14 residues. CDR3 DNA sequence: TGTGCCAGCAGCTTAGGAAATCCTGGGAATGGCTACACCTTC. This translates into CASSLGNPGNGYTF.

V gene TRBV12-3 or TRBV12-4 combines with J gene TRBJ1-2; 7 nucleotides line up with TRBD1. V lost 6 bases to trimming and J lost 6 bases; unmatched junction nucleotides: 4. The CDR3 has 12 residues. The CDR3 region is CASSLDRDGYTF. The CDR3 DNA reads TGTGCCAGCAGCCTAGACAGGGATGGCTACACCTTC.

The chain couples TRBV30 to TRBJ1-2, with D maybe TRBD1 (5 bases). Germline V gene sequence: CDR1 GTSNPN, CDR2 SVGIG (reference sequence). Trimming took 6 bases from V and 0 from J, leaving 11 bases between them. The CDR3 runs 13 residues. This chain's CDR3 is CACPQGTNYGYTF. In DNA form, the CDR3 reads TGTGCCTGTCCCCAGGGTACTAACTATGGCTACACCTTC.

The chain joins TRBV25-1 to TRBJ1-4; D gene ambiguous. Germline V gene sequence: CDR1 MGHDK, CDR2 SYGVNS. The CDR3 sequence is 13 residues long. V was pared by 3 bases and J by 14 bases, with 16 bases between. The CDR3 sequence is CASSDLPGRPLFF. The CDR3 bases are TGTGCCAGCAGTGATCTCCCCGGCCGACCGCTGTTTTTT.

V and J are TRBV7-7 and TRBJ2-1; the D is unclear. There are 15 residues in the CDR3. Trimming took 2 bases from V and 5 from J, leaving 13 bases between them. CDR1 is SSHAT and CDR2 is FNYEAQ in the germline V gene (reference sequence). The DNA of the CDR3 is TGTGCCAGCAGCTTAAACCTTAATCGAGACAATGAGCAGTTCTTC. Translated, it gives CASSLNLNRDNEQFF.

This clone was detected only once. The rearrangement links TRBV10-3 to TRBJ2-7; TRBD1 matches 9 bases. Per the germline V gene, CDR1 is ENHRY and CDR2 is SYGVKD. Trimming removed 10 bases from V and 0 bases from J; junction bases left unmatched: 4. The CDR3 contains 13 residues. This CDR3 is CATRDRDSYEQYF. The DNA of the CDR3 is TGTGCCACCCGGGACAGGGACTCCTACGAGCAGTACTTC.

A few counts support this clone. CDR3 nucleotide sequence: TGTGCCAGCAGCTTGGCAGGGTTTGGAAACACCATATATTTT. Translating it yields CASSLAGFGNTIYF. The chain uses TRBV7-2 and TRBJ1-3, with D possibly matching TRBD1 (5 bases). Germline CDR1 SGHTA, CDR2 FQGNSA. The V end was cut by 3 bases, the J end by 3 bases, with 9 bases between. The CDR3 is made up of 14 amino acids.

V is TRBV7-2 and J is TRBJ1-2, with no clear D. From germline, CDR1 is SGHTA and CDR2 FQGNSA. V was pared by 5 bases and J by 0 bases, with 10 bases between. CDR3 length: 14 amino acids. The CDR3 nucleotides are TGTGCCAGCAGCGAAGGGTTAGCTAACTATGGCTACACCTTC. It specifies CASSEGLANYGYTF.

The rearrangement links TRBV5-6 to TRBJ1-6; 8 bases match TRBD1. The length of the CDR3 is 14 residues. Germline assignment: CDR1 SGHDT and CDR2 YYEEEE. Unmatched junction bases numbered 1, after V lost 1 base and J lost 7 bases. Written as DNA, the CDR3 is TGTGCCAGCAGCTTGCGACAGGGGAATTCACCCCTCCACTTT. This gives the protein CASSLRQGNSPLHF.

The CDR3: CASTLVANEQFF. DNA of the CDR3: TGTGCCAGCACCCTTGTGGCCAATGAGCAGTTCTTC. J is TRBJ2-1 and V is TRBV12-3 or TRBV12-4; D unclear. The germline V and J ends were trimmed by 7 bases and 6 bases, with 10 bases remaining between them. This CDR3 region has 12 residues.

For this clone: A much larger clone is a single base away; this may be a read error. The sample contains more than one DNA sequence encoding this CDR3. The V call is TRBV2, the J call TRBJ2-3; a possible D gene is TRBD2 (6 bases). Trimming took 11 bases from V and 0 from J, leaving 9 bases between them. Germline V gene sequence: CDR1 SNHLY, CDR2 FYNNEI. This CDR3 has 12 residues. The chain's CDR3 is CASGTSTDTQYF. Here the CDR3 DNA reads TGTGCCTCAGGGACTAGCACAGATACGCAGTATTTT.